This entry describes one T cell receptor (beta chain). Its antigen is undetermined. The sample comes from a study of OX40 agonist ivuxolimab in advanced cancers. Regarding the study as a whole: Near-lowest levels of clonal expansion characterized partial responders at 0.1-3.0 mg/kg.

Using immunoSEQ multiplex PCR, the repertoire was profiled, and TCRdb retains in-frame clones only, with some absent. The data contain some 58,000 clones, about 89% of them singletons. Blood got drawn at baseline, again on cycle 4 day 1, and then on cycle 7 day 1. The CDR3 length is 14 residues. Germline CDR1 reads LNHDA; CDR2 reads SQIVND (reference sequence). Germline trimming cut 10 bases from V and 4 bases from J; bases unmatched to any gene: 9. Here the sequenced sample was CD4+ or CD8+ T cells sorted from blood, taken in a trial of the OX40 agonist ivuxolimab. This chain uses TRBV19 with TRBJ1-4; 7 bases align to TRBD1. This receptor was obtained from an adult with an advanced solid tumor such as melanoma, head and neck, liver or kidney cancer. CDR3 sequence: CATRDSVVNEKLFF. The DNA for the CDR3 is TGTGCCACCAGGGACAGTGTCGTTAATGAAAAACTGTTTTTT.